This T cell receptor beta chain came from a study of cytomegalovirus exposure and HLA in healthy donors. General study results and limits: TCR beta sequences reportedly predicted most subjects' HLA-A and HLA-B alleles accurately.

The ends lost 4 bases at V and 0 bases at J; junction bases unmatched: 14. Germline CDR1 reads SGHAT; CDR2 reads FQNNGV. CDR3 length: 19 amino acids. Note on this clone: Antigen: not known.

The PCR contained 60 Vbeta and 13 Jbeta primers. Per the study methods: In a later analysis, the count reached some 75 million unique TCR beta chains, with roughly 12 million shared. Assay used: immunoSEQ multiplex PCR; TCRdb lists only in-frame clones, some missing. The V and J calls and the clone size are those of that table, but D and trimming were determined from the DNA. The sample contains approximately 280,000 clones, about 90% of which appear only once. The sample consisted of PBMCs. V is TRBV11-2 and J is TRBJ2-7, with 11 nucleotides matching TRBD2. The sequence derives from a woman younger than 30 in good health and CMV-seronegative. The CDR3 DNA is TGTGCCAGCAGCTATAGACTAGCGGGGTACTCTCGCTTCTCCTACGAGCAGTACTTC. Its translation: CASSYRLAGYSRFSYEQYF.